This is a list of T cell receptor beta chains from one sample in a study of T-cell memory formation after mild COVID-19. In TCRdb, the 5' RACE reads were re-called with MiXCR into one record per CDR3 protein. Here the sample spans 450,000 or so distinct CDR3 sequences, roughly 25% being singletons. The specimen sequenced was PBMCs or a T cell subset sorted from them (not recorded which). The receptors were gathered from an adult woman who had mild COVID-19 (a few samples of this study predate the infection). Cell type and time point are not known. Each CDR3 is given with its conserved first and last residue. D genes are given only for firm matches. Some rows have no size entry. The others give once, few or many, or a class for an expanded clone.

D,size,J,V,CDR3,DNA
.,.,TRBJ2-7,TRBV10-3,CAISPDDYEQYF,TGTGCCATCAGCCCCGATGATTACGAGCAGTACTTC
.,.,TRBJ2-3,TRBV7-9,CASSLSVSIGTDTQYF,TGTGCCAGCAGCTTATCAGTTTCAATTGGCACAGATACGCAGTATTTT
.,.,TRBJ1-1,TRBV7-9,CASRPNGVNTEAFF,TGTGCCAGCAGGCCTAACGGGGTTAACACTGAAGCTTTCTTT
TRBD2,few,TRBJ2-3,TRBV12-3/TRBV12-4,CASSLRAGGPSTDTQYF,TGTGCCAGCAGTTTAAGAGCGGGGGGACCTAGCACAGATACGCAGTATTTT
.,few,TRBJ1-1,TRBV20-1,CSARGRRAQNTEAFF,TGCAGTGCTAGAGGGCGGCGGGCCCAAAACACTGAAGCTTTCTTT
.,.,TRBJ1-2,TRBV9,CASSTSLYTNYGYTF,TGTGCCAGCAGCACTAGCCTTTACACTAACTATGGCTACACCTTC
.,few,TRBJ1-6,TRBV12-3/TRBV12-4,CASSSGSRNSPLHF,TGTGCCAGCAGCTCAGGGAGTCGTAATTCACCCCTCCACTTT
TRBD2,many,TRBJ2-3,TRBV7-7,CASSPRLAGGTDTQYF,TGTGCCAGCAGCCCGAGACTAGCGGGGGGCACAGATACGCAGTATTTT
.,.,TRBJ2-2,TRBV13,CASSSSRSPNTGELFF,TGTGCCAGCAGTTCCTCACGGAGCCCTAACACCGGGGAGCTGTTTTTT
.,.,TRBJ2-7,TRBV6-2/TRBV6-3,CASMRREPYEQYF,TGTGCCAGCATGAGGAGGGAGCCCTACGAGCAGTACTTC
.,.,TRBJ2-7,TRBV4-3,CASSQERIRAGGVEQYF,TGCGCCAGCAGCCAAGAACGGATAAGGGCCGGTGGGGTCGAGCAGTACTTC
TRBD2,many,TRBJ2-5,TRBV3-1,CASSDGTSGETQYF,TGTGCCAGCAGCGACGGGACTAGCGGCGAGACCCAGTACTTC
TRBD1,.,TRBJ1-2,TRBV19,CAVGQATYGYTF,TGTGCCGTGGGACAGGCAACTTATGGCTACACCTTC
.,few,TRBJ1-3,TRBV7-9,CASSLGQSDHF,TGTGCCAGCAGCTTAGGACAGTCGGACCATTTT
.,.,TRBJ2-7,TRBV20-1,CSARGTAAGYEQYF,TGCAGTGCTAGAGGGACAGCTGCCGGCTACGAGCAGTACTTC
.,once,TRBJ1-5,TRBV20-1,CSARVRPWGTSNQPQHF,TGCAGTGCTAGAGTCCGCCCCTGGGGTACTAGCAATCAGCCCCAGCATTTT
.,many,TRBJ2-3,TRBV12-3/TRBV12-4,CASSFGDTQYF,TGTGCCAGCAGCTTCGGGGATACGCAGTATTTT
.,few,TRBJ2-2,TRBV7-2,CASSSGRTVNTGELFF,TGTGCCAGCAGCTCCGGGAGGACAGTCAACACCGGGGAGCTGTTTTTT
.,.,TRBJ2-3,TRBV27,CASNPIGLLTDTQYF,TGTGCCAGCAACCCAATAGGGCTATTGACAGATACGCAGTATTTT
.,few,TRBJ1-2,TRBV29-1,CSVARTVDLYGYTF,TGCAGCGTTGCCCGGACAGTGGATCTTTATGGCTACACCTTC
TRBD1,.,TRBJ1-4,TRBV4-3,CASSQDRVQGANEKLFF,TGCGCCAGCAGCCAAGATCGGGTCCAGGGGGCGAATGAAAAACTGTTTTTT
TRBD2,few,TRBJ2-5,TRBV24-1,CATSDQGLAGQETQYF,TGTGCCACCAGTGATCAGGGACTAGCGGGACAAGAGACCCAGTACTTC
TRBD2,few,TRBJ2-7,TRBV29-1,CSVELSGGSYEQYF,TGCAGCGTTGAATTAAGCGGGGGCTCCTACGAGCAGTACTTC
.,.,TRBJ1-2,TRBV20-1,CSALPTPSAGYTF,TGCAGTGCCTTACCGACTCCCTCAGCTGGCTACACCTTC
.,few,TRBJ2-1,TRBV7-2,CASSQTAGPYNEQFF,TGTGCCAGCAGTCAGACTGCGGGGCCCTACAATGAGCAGTTCTTC
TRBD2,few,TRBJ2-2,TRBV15,CATSRDPAGAFTGELFF,TGTGCCACCAGCAGAGATCCAGCGGGGGCCTTCACCGGGGAGCTGTTTTTT
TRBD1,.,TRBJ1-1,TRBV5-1,CASSPVTGGNTEAFF,TGCGCCAGCAGCCCCGTGACAGGGGGGAACACTGAAGCTTTCTTT
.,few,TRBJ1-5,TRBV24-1,CATSGGGTQHF,TGTGCCACCAGTGGGGGCGGTACCCAGCATTTT
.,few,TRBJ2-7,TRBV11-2,CASSLYRGKQVQIFYEQYF,TGTGCCAGCAGCCTATACCGGGGAAAACAGGTGCAGATTTTCTACGAGCAGTACTTC
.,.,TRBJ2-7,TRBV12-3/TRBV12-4,CASSPALDPYEQYF,TGTGCCAGCAGCCCGGCACTAGACCCTTACGAGCAGTACTTC
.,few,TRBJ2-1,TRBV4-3,CASSQAFRGGEQFF,TGCGCCAGCAGCCAAGCCTTTAGGGGCGGTGAGCAGTTCTTC
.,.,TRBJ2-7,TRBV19,CASSIGGLANYEQYF,TGTGCCAGTAGTATTGGGGGGCTAGCTAACTACGAGCAGTACTTC
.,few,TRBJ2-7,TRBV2,CASSGGEASEQYF,TGTGCCAGCAGTGGAGGGGAAGCCTCCGAGCAGTACTTC
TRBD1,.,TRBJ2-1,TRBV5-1,CASSLALYGTGLNEQFF,TGCGCCAGCAGCTTGGCGCTTTACGGGACAGGGCTGAATGAGCAGTTCTTC
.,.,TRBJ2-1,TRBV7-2,CASSSAVTVPGEQFF,TGTGCCAGCAGCTCAGCGGTGACGGTCCCGGGTGAGCAGTTCTTC
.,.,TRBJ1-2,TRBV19,CASNLREAYGYTF,TGTGCCAGTAACCTAAGGGAGGCCTATGGCTACACCTTC
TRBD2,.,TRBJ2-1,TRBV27,CASRITPGGSLYNEQFF,TGTGCCAGCAGAATCACCCCGGGAGGCAGTCTATACAATGAGCAGTTCTTC
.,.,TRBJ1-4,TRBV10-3,CAISESGQGGEKLFF,TGTGCCATCAGTGAGTCTGGCCAAGGCGGTGAAAAACTGTTTTTT
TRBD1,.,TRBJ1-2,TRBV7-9,CASSKTDRGQNKYGYTF,TGTGCCAGCAGTAAGACCGACAGGGGGCAAAACAAGTATGGCTACACCTTC
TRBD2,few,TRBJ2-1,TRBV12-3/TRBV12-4,CASSLPGLAGYNEQFF,TGTGCCAGCAGTTTACCCGGACTAGCGGGATACAATGAGCAGTTCTTC
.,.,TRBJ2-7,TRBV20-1,CSALNFGEQYF,TGCAGTGCGCTTAATTTTGGCGAGCAGTACTTC
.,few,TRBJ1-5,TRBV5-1,CASSLDGGNQPQHF,TGCGCCAGCAGCTTGGACGGCGGCAATCAGCCCCAGCATTTT
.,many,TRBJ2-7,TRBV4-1,CASSQGLGSYEQYF,TGCGCCAGCAGCCAAGGGCTAGGCTCCTACGAGCAGTACTTC
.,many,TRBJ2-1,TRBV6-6,CASSYEWSSYNEQFF,TGTGCCAGCAGTTACGAATGGAGCTCCTACAATGAGCAGTTCTTC
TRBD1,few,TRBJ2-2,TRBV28,CASSPRGRNTGELFF,TGTGCCAGCAGTCCTAGGGGGCGGAACACCGGGGAGCTGTTTTTT
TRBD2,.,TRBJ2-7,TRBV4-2,CASSQDASGGGEQYF,TGTGCCAGCAGCCAAGATGCCAGCGGGGGTGGCGAGCAGTACTTC
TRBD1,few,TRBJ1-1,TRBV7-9,CASSLVDLVRGPTEAFF,TGTGCCAGCAGCTTAGTAGATTTGGTCAGGGGGCCAACTGAAGCTTTCTTT
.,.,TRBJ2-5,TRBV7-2,CASSPVAIETQYF,TGTGCCAGCAGCCCCGTAGCAATAGAGACCCAGTACTTC
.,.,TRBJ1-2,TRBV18,CASSPSSRDVFGGYTF,TGTGCCAGCTCACCGAGCTCCAGGGATGTGTTCGGGGGCTACACCTTC
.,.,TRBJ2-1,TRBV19,CASSIDGSVGEQFF,TGTGCCAGTAGTATCGACGGGTCCGTCGGTGAGCAGTTCTTC
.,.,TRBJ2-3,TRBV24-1,CATDSRTDDTDTQYF,TGTGCCACCGATTCTAGGACCGACGACACAGATACGCAGTATTTT
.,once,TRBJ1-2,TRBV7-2,CASSLGGARADYGYTF,TGTGCCAGCAGCTTAGGTGGGGCGCGGGCGGACTATGGCTACACCTTC
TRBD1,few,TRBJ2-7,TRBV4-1,CASSQFMTGYLSYEQYF,TGCGCCAGCAGCCAATTTATGACAGGGTACCTTTCCTACGAGCAGTACTTC
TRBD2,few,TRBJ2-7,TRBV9,CASSVAGLAGLYEQYF,TGTGCCAGCAGCGTAGCTGGGCTAGCGGGGCTGTACGAGCAGTACTTC
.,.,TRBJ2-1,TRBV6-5,CASRPGGGEQFF,TGTGCCAGCAGGCCCGGGGGCGGTGAGCAGTTCTTC
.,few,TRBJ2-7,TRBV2,CASSERTGAYEQYF,TGTGCCAGCAGTGAACGAACAGGAGCCTACGAGCAGTACTTC